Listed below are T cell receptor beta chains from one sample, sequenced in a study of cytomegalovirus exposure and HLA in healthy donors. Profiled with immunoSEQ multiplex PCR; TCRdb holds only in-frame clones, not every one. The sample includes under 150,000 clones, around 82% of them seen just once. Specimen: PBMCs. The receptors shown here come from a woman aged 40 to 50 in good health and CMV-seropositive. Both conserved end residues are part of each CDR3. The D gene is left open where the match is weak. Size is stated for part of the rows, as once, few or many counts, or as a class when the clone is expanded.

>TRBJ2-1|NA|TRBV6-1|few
TGTGCCAGCATCTATGGCGGGGCCAACAATGAGCAGTTCTTC
CASIYGGANNEQFF
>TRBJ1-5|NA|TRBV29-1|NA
TGCAGCGTTATCCAGGGGAGTTCGAGCAATCAGCCCCAGCATTTT
CSVIQGSSSNQPQHF
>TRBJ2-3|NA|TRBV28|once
TGTGCCAGCAGTGCACCCGGTACGCAGTATTTT
CASSAPGTQYF
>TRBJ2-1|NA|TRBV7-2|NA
TGTGCCAGCAGCTTAAAGGCGGACTCCTACAATGAGCAGTTCTTC
CASSLKADSYNEQFF
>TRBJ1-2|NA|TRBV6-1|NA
TGTGCCAGCAGCCCAAGTCCCGGGGTGATCTATGGCTACACCTTC
CASSPSPGVIYGYTF
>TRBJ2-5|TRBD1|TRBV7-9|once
TGTGCCAGCAGCGCCAAGACAGGGGGGGAGACCCAGTACTTC
CASSAKTGGETQYF
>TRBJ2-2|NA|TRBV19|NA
TGTGCCAGTATCCGGCAGTGGGGGGACGGGGAGCTGTTTTTT
CASIRQWGDGELFF
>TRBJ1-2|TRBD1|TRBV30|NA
TGTGCCTGGGGTCAAGGGGGCGGCTACACCTTC
CAWGQGGGYTF
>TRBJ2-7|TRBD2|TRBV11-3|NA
TGTGCCAGCAGCTTACACGGCGGGAGGGCCGACGAGCAGTACTTC
CASSLHGGRADEQYF
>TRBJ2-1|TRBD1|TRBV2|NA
TGTGCCAGCAGTGACCGGGACAGGGTTGAGTTCTTC
CASSDRDRVEFF
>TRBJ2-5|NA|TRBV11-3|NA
TGTGCCAGCAGCTTAGGGCAGGGGGGCGAGACCCAGTACTTC
CASSLGQGGETQYF
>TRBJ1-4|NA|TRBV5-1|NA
TGCGCCAGCAGCTATGGACAAGGGGCAAGCGATGAAAAACTGTTTTTT
CASSYGQGASDEKLFF
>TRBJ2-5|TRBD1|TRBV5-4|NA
TGTGCCAGCAGCTCGCTACAGGGGGCTGGAGAGACCCAGTACTTC
CASSSLQGAGETQYF
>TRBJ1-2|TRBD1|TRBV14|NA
TGTGCCAGCAGCCAATCCCTAACAGGGGATGGCTACACCTTC
CASSQSLTGDGYTF
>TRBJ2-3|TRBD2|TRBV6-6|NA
TGTGCCGGGGGGGAAAGGCAAGGGAGCACAGATACGCAGTATTTT
CAGGERQGSTDTQYF
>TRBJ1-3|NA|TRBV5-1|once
TGCGCCAGCAGCTTGGGTTCTCGGGGAAACACCATATATTTT
CASSLGSRGNTIYF
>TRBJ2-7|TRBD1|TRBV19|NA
TGTGCCAGTAGTATCGGACAGGGCTACTCCTACGAGCAGTACTTC
CASSIGQGYSYEQYF
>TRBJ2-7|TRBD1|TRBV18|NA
TGTGCCAGCTCAAAAGGGGGACAGACTGCCTACGAGCAGTACTTC
CASSKGGQTAYEQYF
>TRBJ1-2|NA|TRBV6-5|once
TGTGCCAGCAGTCACAGGGAACGGGACTATGGCTACACCTTC
CASSHRERDYGYTF
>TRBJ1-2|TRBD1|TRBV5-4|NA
TGTGCCAGCAGCTTGACAGGGGGGAATGGCTACACCTTC
CASSLTGGNGYTF
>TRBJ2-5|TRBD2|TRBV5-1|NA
TGCGCCAGCAGATATAGCGGGATGAAGGAGACCCAGTACTTC
CASRYSGMKETQYF
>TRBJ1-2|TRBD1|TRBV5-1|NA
TGCGCCAGCAGCCTCACCCCTCGACAGGGGGTATTCAACTATGGCTACACCTTC
CASSLTPRQGVFNYGYTF
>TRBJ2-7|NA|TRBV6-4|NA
TGTGCCAGCAGTGAGCGGGACTCCTACGAGCAGTACTTC
CASSERDSYEQYF
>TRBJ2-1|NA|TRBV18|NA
TGTGCCAGCTCAGCGAACCAGACAGGACCATTACGGGGGCAGTTCTTC
CASSANQTGPLRGQFF
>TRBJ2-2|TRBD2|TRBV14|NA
TGTGCCAGCAGCCAAGATCTGGGGCTAGCGGGAGCCGGGGAGCTGTTTTTT
CASSQDLGLAGAGELFF
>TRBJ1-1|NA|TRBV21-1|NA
TGTGCCAGCAGCAAAGGGGAGAGAAACACTGAAGCTTTCTTT
CASSKGERNTEAFF
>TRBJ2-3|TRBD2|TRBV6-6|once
TGTGCCAGCAGTTACTCTCGGACTAGGAGCGGAGATACGCAGTATTTT
CASSYSRTRSGDTQYF
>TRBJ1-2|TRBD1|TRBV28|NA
TGTGCCAGCGGGACAGGGGGAGCTGGCTACACCTTC
CASGTGGAGYTF
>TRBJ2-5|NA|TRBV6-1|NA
TGTGCCAGCAGTTATAACAGGGCGGAGACCCAGTACTTC
CASSYNRAETQYF
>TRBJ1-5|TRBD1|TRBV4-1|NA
TGCGCCAGCAGCCAAGGTGCAGGGGGAGATCAGCCCCAGCATTTT
CASSQGAGGDQPQHF
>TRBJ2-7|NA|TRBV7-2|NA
TGTGCCAGCAGCTTACGGAGCAGCGGCGAGCAGTACTTC
CASSLRSSGEQYF
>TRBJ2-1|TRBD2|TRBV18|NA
TGTGCCAGCTCTCTCCGGGACTATCTCTACAATGAGCAGTTCTTC
CASSLRDYLYNEQFF
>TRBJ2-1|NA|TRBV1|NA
TGCACCAGCAGCCAAGACCCTAGCGGGACCTCCTACAATGAGCAGTTCTTC
CTSSQDPSGTSYNEQFF
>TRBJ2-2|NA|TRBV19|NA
TGTGCTACTCCTCGCGGGCCTAACACCGGGGAGCTGTTTTTT
CATPRGPNTGELFF
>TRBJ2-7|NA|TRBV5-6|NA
TGTGCCAGCAGCTTTGACAGGGGACTAGCTGACGAGCAGTACTTC
CASSFDRGLADEQYF
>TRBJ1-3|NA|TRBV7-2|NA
TGTGCCAGCAGCTTCTCCGGGACAATCTCTGGAAACACCATATATTTT
CASSFSGTISGNTIYF
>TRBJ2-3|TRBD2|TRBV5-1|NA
TGCGCCAGCAGCCCAGGGACTAGCGGGAGTACAGATACGCAGTATTTT
CASSPGTSGSTDTQYF
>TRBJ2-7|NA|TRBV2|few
TGTGCCAGCAGCTTTTTCCAGGGAACAGAATACGAGCAGTACTTC
CASSFFQGTEYEQYF
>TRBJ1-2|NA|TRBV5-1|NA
TGCGCCAGCAGCGTCGACAGTAGCTATGGCTACACCTTC
CASSVDSSYGYTF
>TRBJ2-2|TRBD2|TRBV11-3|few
TGTGCCAGCAGCTCATTAGCGGGATTCACCGGGGAGCTGTTTTTT
CASSSLAGFTGELFF
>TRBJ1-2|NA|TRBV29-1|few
TGCAGCGTAATAGACACGGGCTACACCTTC
CSVIDTGYTF
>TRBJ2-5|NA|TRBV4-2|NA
TGTGCCAGCAGCCAAGATAGTCACCGAGGAGAGACCCAGTACTTC
CASSQDSHRGETQYF
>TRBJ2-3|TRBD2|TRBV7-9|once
TGTGCCAGCTTAAGGGGACTAAAAACAGATACGCAGTATTTT
CASLRGLKTDTQYF
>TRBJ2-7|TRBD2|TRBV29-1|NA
TGCAGCGTTGGAGGAGGGAGGGGAACGGACGAGCAGTACTTC
CSVGGGRGTDEQYF
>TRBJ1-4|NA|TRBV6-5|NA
TGTGCCAGCCAAAGGTGGGGGGAGGGGGAAAAACTGTTTTTT
CASQRWGEGEKLFF
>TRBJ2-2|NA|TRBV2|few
TGTGCCATACAGGTTACAAGTGCCGGGGAGCTGTTTTTT
CAIQVTSAGELFF
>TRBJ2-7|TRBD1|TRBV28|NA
TGTGCCAGCAGGATAGGGGGGACAGGGTTCTACGAGCAGTACTTC
CASRIGGTGFYEQYF
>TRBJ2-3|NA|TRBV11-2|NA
TGTGCCAGCAGTCACAACAGGGTCATGGATACGCAGTATTTT
CASSHNRVMDTQYF
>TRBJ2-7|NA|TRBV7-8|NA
TGTGCCAGCAGCTTACACGCGACTAGAAAGCAGTACTTC
CASSLHATRKQYF
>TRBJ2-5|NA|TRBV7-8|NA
TGTGCCAGCAGGGTGCAGGGAGGTGAGACCCAGTACTTC
CASRVQGGETQYF
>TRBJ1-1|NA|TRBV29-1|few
TGCAGCGTTGTTAGGGGAGGTACTGAAGCTTTCTTT
CSVVRGGTEAFF